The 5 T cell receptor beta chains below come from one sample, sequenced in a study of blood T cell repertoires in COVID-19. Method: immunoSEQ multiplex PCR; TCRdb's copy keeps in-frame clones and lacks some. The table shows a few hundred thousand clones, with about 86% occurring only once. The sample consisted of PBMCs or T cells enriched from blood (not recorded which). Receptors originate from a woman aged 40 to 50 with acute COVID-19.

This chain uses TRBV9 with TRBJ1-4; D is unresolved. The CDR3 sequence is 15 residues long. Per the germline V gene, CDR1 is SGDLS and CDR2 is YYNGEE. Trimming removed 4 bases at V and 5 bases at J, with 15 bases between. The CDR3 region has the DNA TGTGCCAGCAGCTCGTCCCCTCACACGAATGAAAAACTGTTTTTT. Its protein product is CASSSSPHTNEKLFF.

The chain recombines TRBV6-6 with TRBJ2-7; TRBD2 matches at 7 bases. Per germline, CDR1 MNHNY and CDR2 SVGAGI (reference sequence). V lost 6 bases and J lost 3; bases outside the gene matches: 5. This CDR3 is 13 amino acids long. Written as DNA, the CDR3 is TGTGCCAGCAGGACTAGCCTAGTCTACGAGCAGTACTTC. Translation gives CASRTSLVYEQYF.

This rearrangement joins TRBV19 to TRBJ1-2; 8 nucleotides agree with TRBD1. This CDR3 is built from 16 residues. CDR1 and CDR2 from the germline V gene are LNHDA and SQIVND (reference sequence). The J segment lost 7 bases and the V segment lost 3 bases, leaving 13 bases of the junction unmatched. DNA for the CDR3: TGTGCCAGTAGTATCTCTCGCTCAGGGGGCGCATCTGGCTACACCTTC. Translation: CASSISRSGGASGYTF.

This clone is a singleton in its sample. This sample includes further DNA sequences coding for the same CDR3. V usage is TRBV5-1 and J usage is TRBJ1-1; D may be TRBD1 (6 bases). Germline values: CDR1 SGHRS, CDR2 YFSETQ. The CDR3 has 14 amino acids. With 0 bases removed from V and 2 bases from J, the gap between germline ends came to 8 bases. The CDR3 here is CASSLGTANTEAFF. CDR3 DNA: TGCGCCAGCAGCTTGGGGACAGCTAACACTGAAGCTTTCTTT. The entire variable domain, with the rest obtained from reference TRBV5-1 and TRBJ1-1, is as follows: KAGVTQTPRYLIKTRGQQVTLSCSPISGHRSVSWYQQTPGQGLQFLFEYFSETQRNKGNFPGRFSGRQFSNSRSEMNVSTLELGDSALYLCASSLGTANTEAFFGQGTRLTVV.

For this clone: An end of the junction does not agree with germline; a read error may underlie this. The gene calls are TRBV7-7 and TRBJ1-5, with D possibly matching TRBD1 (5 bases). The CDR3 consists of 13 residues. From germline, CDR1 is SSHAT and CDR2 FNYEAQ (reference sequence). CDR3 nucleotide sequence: TGTGCTAGCAGCGGACACCACAATCAGCCCCAGCATTTT. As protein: CASSGHHNQPQHF.